These 18 T cell receptor beta chains originate from one sample sequenced in a study of T cell repertoires in cytomegalovirus infection. TCRdb ran MiXCR on the reads and lists one entry per CDR3 protein. The sample carries about 7,500 distinct CDR3 sequences, approximately 52% recorded once. The antigens for these receptors are not known. What was sequenced was PBMCs, sequenced either directly or after in vitro stimulation (not recorded which). These receptors were taken from a human donor in good health (CMV status not recorded). Some clones in this sample may be carry-over from other donors' samples.

A remark on this clonotype: One end of the junction fails to match germline, which may point to a read error. V and J are TRBV7-2 and TRBJ1-2; 7 positions match TRBD1. CDR3 length: 19 residues. Germline V gene data show CDR1 as SGHTA and CDR2 as FQGNSA. CDR3 sequence (DNA): TGTGCCAGCAGCTTAGGGGACGTAACTCCGACAGGGTTGGGTATTGGCTCCACCTTC. Protein sequence: CASSLGDVTPTGLGIGSTF.

For this clonotype: One junction end disagrees with the germline gene, perhaps due to a read error. The chain recombines TRBV4-1 with TRBJ1-2; D remains unclear. CDR3 length equals 16 residues. CDR1 and CDR2 from the germline V gene are MGHRA and YSYEKL. CDR3: CVSSQGPREQLYGYTF. The CDR3 nucleotides read TGCGTCAGCAGCCAAGGACCCCGTGAACAGCTCTATGGCTACACCTTC.

This chain's CDR3 is CASSTRGLLNYGYTF. The DNA for the CDR3 is TGTGCCAGCAGCACCAGGGGGCTTCTTAACTATGGCTACACCTTC. This chain connects TRBV7-2 to TRBJ1-2; TRBD1 matches 8 bases. Trimming at V came to 5 bases and at J to 1 base, leaving 6 bases not matched to a gene. Germline V gene sequence: CDR1 SGHTA, CDR2 FQGNSA. The CDR3 is 15 amino acids.

This clonotype was seen repeatedly, ten times or more. This chain connects TRBV12-3 or TRBV12-4 to TRBJ1-1; D may be TRBD1 (5 bases). V shed 6 bases and J shed 4 bases, with 21 bases lying between them. The CDR3 loop spans 16 amino acids. CDR3 sequence reads: CASSLRVSKHFTEAFF. Written as DNA, the CDR3 is TGTGCCAGCAGCCTCAGGGTTTCCAAACATTTCACTGAAGCTTTCTTT.

On this clonotype itself: The junction does not match germline at one end; this may be a read error. This rearrangement joins TRBV7-6 to TRBJ2-1; unclear D gene. Germline values: CDR1 SGHVS, CDR2 FNYEAQ. The CDR3 covers 16 residues. CDR3: CASSLLGIYTYNAKLF. The CDR3 DNA is TGTGCCAGCAGCTTGTTGGGAATATACACCTACAATGCGAAGTTATTC. Looking up the rest from reference TRBV7-6 and TRBJ2-1 gives the full variable domain: GAGVSQSPRYKVTKRGQDVALRCDPISGHVSLYWYRQALGQGPEFLTYFNYEAQQDKSGLPNDRFSAERPEGSISTLTIQRTEQRDSAMYRCASSLLGIYTYNAKLFGPGTRLTVL.

This chain joins TRBV4-2 and TRBJ2-1, with TRBD2 matching over 8 bases. Trimming at V came to 0 bases and at J to 7 bases, leaving 5 bases not matched to a gene. CDR1 is LGHNA, CDR2 YNFKEQ, per germline. This CDR3 spans 15 amino acids. This chain's CDR3 is CASSQESGRGNEQFF. The CDR3 bases are TGTGCCAGCAGCCAAGAAAGCGGGAGAGGGAATGAGCAGTTCTTC.

To note about this clonotype: The junction and the germline gene differ at one end; a read error may be behind it. The chain couples TRBV24-1 to TRBJ1-2; D gene unclear. Germline lookup yields CDR1 KGHDR and CDR2 SFDVKD. The CDR3 contains 12 residues. CDR3 protein: CSTCALGSDDTF. The CDR3 DNA follows: TGTTCCACCTGTGCGCTAGGCAGTGACGACACCTTC.

With regard to this clonotype: Given the absence of the conserved phenylalanine or tryptophan at the CDR3 end, a read error is likely. The gene calls are TRBV7-2 and TRBJ1-2; 7 bases match TRBD1. This CDR3 spans 19 amino acids. Trimming removed 9 bases from V and 7 bases from J; junction bases left unmatched: 29. CDR1 is SGHTA, CDR2 FQGNSA, per germline. The chain's CDR3 is CARGLGDVTPTGLGSGYTL. CDR3 in DNA: TGTGCCAGAGGCTTAGGGGACGTCACTCCGACAGGGTTGGGTAGTGGCTACACCCTC.

The rearrangement links TRBV19 to TRBJ1-1; 7 bases fit TRBD1. Germline V gene data show CDR1 as LNHDA and CDR2 as SQIVND (reference sequence). The length of the CDR3 is 15 residues. With 5 bases clipped from V and 1 base from J, the junction kept 7 bases outside the gene matches. The CDR3 DNA is TGTGCCAGTAGTTCGCTAGGACAGGCGAACACTGAAGCTTTCTTT. It codes for CASSSLGQANTEAFF.

Comment on this clonotype: The CDR3 does not end in the conserved phenylalanine or tryptophan, so this is likely a read error. The V call is TRBV7-9, the J call TRBJ2-1; the match to TRBD1 covers 9 bases. The CDR3 is 15 amino acids. Germline loops: CDR1 SEHNR, CDR2 FQNEAQ (reference sequence). CDR3 sequence: CVSRIGTGIYNEQFY. Here the CDR3 DNA reads TGTGTCAGCAGAATTGGGACAGGGATTTACAATGAGCAGTTCTAC.

This clonotype occurred a few times. The genes are TRBV27 and TRBJ2-3; D remains unclear. Trimming shortened V by 11 bases and J by 5 bases, and 8 bases separated the two germline ends. CDR1 is MNHEY and CDR2 is SMNVEV in the germline V gene (reference sequence). The CDR3 length is 10 residues. In nucleotides, the CDR3 is TGTGCCCTGCACGGAGATACGCAGTATTTT. Residues: CALHGDTQYF.

This clonotype was seen many times. The rearrangement uses TRBV7-3 and TRBJ2-1, with D possibly TRBD2 on 5 matching bases. Germline lookup yields CDR1 SGHTA and CDR2 FQGTGA. The CDR3 length is 13 residues. Trimming took 6 bases from V and 1 from J, leaving 7 bases between them. The CDR3 region has the DNA TGTGCCAGCAGTTCGGGATCCTACAATGAGCAGTTCTTC. This gives the protein CASSSGSYNEQFF.

This clonotype was seen repeatedly, ten times or more. The chain employs TRBV7-9 and TRBJ1-1; tentative D call: TRBD1 (5 bases). V lost 0 bases and J 3 bases, leaving 14 bases between the germline ends. CDR3 length: 16 amino acids. Germline CDR1 reads SEHNR; CDR2 reads FQNEAQ (reference sequence). The CDR3 DNA reads as TGTGCCAGCAGCTTAGCGCTTGGCAGGGCGGACACTGAAGCTTTCTTT. Protein sequence: CASSLALGRADTEAFF.

The chain has TRBV6-1 and TRBJ1-5, with unresolved D. The CDR3 spans 15 residues. The germline V gene has CDR1 MNHNS and CDR2 SASEGT. With 7 bases removed from V and 0 bases from J, the gap between germline ends came to 13 bases. The DNA of the CDR3 is TGTGCCAGCAAATCGGACGGAAATAGCAATCAGCCCCAGCATTTT. This gives the protein CASKSDGNSNQPQHF.

On this clonotype itself: Compared with germline, one end of the junction differs, possibly owing to a read error. The chain joins TRBV27 to TRBJ1-5; tentative D call: TRBD1 (5 bases). This CDR3 spans 13 amino acids. CDR1 is MNHEY, CDR2 SMNVEV, per germline (reference sequence). CDR3 bases: TGTGCAAGCAGTGCAGGGTCTGGGCAGCCCCCTCATTTT. As protein: CASSAGSGQPPHF.

The genes are TRBV6-5 and TRBJ2-2; D might be TRBD1 (5 bases). Trimming took off 2 bases at V and 5 bases at J, with 9 bases between the two ends. The CDR3 is 14 residues long. The germline CDR1 and CDR2 sequences are MNHEY and SVGAGI. CDR3 sequence (DNA): TGTGCCAGCAGTTACGACAGTGGAACCGGGGAGCTGTTTTTT. It codes for CASSYDSGTGELFF.

This clonotype came up many times. This CDR3 is missing its conserved last phenylalanine or tryptophan, likely due to a read error. No DNA is shown, since the ends of the CDR3 on it are uncertain; the CDR3 is the one TCRdb lists. The rearrangement uses TRBV7-9 and TRBJ2-1. CDR1 is SEHNR and CDR2 is FQNEAQ in the germline V gene (reference sequence). The CDR3 is 16 amino acids long, termini counted. The CDR3 protein is CASSLFGISTYNEQFG.

For this clonotype: A read error may produce the germline difference seen at one junction end. V gene TRBV20-1 combines with J gene TRBJ1-5; tentatively, D is TRBD1 (6 bases). There are 14 residues in the CDR3. Per the germline V gene, CDR1 is DFQATT and CDR2 is SNEGSKA (reference sequence). As DNA, the CDR3 is TGCAGTGCTGAAGCTTGGGCAGGGGATAAGCCCCAGCATTTC. Translation gives CSAEAWAGDKPQHF.